This TCR beta chain appears in the sequencing data of a study of control samples from healthy donors and cancer patients. Trimming pared 0 bases from V and 0 bases from J, leaving 6 bases between. The CDR3 loop spans 14 amino acids. Germline V gene sequence: CDR1 GTSNPN, CDR2 SVGIG (reference sequence). The method was immunoSEQ multiplex PCR; TCRdb's version includes in-frame clones alone and lacks a portion of them. There are about 73,000 clones in the sample; about 90% occur only once, and 4% lies in the top ten. Sequencing was carried out using blood. V and J are TRBV30 and TRBJ1-5; no definite D call. This TCR derives from a woman in her 50s in good health. CDR3 bases: TGTGCCTGGAGTGTTTCGGATAGCAATCAGCCCCAGCATTTT. It codes for CAWSVSDSNQPQHF.